These T cell receptor beta chains were read from a single sample in a study of shared clonotypes between healthy human individuals. Profiled with immunoSEQ multiplex PCR; TCRdb holds only in-frame clones, not every one. The top ten hold 12% of the sample, which has fewer than 600,000 clones, around 77% seen once. The sequenced sample was PBMCs. These receptor sequences come from a woman between 40 and 50 years old in good health. Some clones in this sample may be carry-over from other donors' samples. The CDR3 runs from the conserved cysteine through the conserved F or W. The D gene is left open where the match is weak. Clone sizes are given selectively: once, few, many, or a class where the clone is expanded.

D gene	V gene	J gene	clone size	CDR3 protein	CDR3 DNA
.	TRBV6-6	TRBJ2-7	.	CASSYSAGPYEQYF	TGTGCCAGCAGTTACTCGGCGGGCCCCTACGAGCAGTACTTC
.	TRBV6-6	TRBJ2-7	.	CASSYGQEGYEQYF	TGTGCCAGCAGTTATGGGCAGGAGGGTTACGAGCAGTACTTC
.	TRBV29-1	TRBJ2-3	.	CSVEGQYTDTQYF	TGCAGCGTTGAAGGACAGTACACAGATACGCAGTATTTT
.	TRBV21-1	TRBJ2-2	.	CASSKFGSPNTGELFF	TGTGCCAGCAGCAAATTTGGAAGTCCGAACACCGGGGAGCTGTTTTTT
TRBD1	TRBV5-1	TRBJ2-7	.	CASSLSTGGGYEQYF	TGCGCCAGCAGCTTGTCTACAGGGGGCGGGTACGAGCAGTACTTC
TRBD2	TRBV5-4	TRBJ2-1	.	CASSSGLAQGEQFF	TGTGCCAGCAGCTCCGGACTAGCACAGGGTGAGCAGTTCTTC
.	TRBV4-3	TRBJ2-3	few	CASSQDGRATDTQYF	TGCGCCAGCAGCCAAGATGGCAGGGCCACAGATACGCAGTATTTT
.	TRBV15	TRBJ2-1	few	CATSGTGLHNEQFF	TGTGCCACCAGTGGGACTGGCCTCCACAATGAGCAGTTCTTC
TRBD2	TRBV7-9	TRBJ2-2	.	CASSMSRREPTGELFF	TGTGCCAGCAGCATGTCTAGGCGGGAGCCCACCGGGGAGCTGTTTTTT
.	TRBV7-3	TRBJ1-1	few	CASSTPPGRRNTEAFF	TGTGCCAGCAGCACCCCACCGGGACGGAGGAACACTGAAGCTTTCTTT
.	TRBV7-9	TRBJ1-1	few	CASSFQENTEASF	TGTGCCAGCAGCTTCCAGGAGAACACTGAAGCTTCCTTT
.	TRBV5-1	TRBJ1-2	many	CASSFAGPEGGAF	TGCGCCAGCAGCTTTGCGGGGCCCGAGGGTGGCGCCTTC
TRBD2	TRBV6-6	TRBJ2-7	.	CASSYSAGYIHEQYF	TGTGCCAGCAGTTACTCAGCGGGGTACATCCACGAGCAGTACTTC
TRBD2	TRBV18	TRBJ2-3	.	CASSPPGRGTDTQYF	TGTGCCAGCTCACCACCAGGGAGGGGCACAGATACGCAGTATTTT
TRBD1	TRBV5-4	TRBJ2-5	.	CASSARDRGPQGEETQYF	TGTGCCAGCAGCGCCCGGGACAGGGGCCCCCAAGGGGAAGAGACCCAGTACTTC
TRBD2	TRBV7-9	TRBJ2-3	.	CASSLRGGGLAGGTDTQYF	TGTGCCAGCAGCTTACGAGGCGGGGGACTAGCGGGAGGCACAGATACGCAGTATTTT
TRBD2	TRBV11-3	TRBJ2-7	few	CASRLSGRYEQYF	TGTGCCAGCAGGTTGAGCGGGAGGTACGAGCAGTACTTC
TRBD2	TRBV9	TRBJ2-1	once	CASSPRTSGSNEQFF	TGTGCCAGCAGTCCTCGGACTAGCGGGAGCAATGAGCAGTTCTTC
.	TRBV28	TRBJ2-7	.	CASSSRSRGTGYEQYF	TGTGCCAGCAGTTCCAGATCGCGCGGGACGGGTTACGAGCAGTACTTC
.	TRBV14	TRBJ1-1	.	CASSPTGGLHTEAFF	TGTGCCAGCAGCCCCACTGGAGGGCTACACACTGAAGCTTTCTTT
.	TRBV15	TRBJ1-1	.	CATSGDSWNTEAFF	TGTGCCACCAGCGGAGACAGCTGGAACACTGAAGCTTTCTTT
.	TRBV12-5	TRBJ2-7	.	CASGLYKNQYF	TGTGCTAGTGGTTTGTACAAGAATCAGTACTTC
.	TRBV7-9	TRBJ2-3	few	CASSQESTATDTQYF	TGTGCCAGCAGCCAAGAAAGTACAGCAACAGATACGCAGTATTTT
TRBD1	TRBV30	TRBJ1-1	.	CAGVPGQTFLNTEAFF	TGTGCCGGCGTACCGGGACAGACCTTTTTGAACACTGAAGCTTTCTTT
TRBD2	TRBV7-9	TRBJ2-1	.	CASSLGAGAYNEQFF	TGTGCCAGCAGCTTAGGGGCGGGAGCCTACAATGAGCAGTTCTTC
.	TRBV5-5	TRBJ1-1	.	CASSPPGREAFF	TGTGCCAGCAGCCCCCCCGGCCGTGAAGCTTTCTTT
.	TRBV9	TRBJ2-2	few	CASSAYYTGELFF	TGTGCCAGCAGCGCATACTACACCGGGGAGCTGTTTTTT
.	TRBV11-2	TRBJ2-3	.	CASSSPRGLSTDTQYF	TGTGCCAGCAGCTCCCCAAGAGGACTTAGCACAGATACGCAGTATTTT
TRBD2	TRBV6-6	TRBJ2-1	few	CASSRLAGRYNEQFF	TGTGCCAGCAGCCGCCTAGCGGGAAGGTACAATGAGCAGTTCTTC
.	TRBV9	TRBJ1-2	.	CASSVEFSTGRGNYGYTF	TGTGCCAGCAGCGTAGAATTTAGCACAGGGAGAGGTAACTATGGCTACACCTTC
.	TRBV28	TRBJ2-3	.	CASSSHGTSTDTQYF	TGTGCCAGCAGTTCCCATGGGACCAGTACAGATACGCAGTATTTT